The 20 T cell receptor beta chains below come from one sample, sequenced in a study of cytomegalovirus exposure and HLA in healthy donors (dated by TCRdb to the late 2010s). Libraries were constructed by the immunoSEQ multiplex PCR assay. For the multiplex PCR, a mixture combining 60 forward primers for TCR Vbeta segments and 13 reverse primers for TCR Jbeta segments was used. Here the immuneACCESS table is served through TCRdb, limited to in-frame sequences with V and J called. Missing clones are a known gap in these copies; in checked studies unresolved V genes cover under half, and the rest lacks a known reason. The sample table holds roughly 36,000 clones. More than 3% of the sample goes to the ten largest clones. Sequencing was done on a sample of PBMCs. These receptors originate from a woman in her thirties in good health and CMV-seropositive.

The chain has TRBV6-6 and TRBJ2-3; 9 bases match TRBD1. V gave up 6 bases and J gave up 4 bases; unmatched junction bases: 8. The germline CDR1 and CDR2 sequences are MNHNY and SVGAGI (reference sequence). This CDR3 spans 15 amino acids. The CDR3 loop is CASRGRTGVSDTQYF. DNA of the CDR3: TGTGCCAGCAGGGGGAGGACAGGGGTCTCAGATACGCAGTATTTT.

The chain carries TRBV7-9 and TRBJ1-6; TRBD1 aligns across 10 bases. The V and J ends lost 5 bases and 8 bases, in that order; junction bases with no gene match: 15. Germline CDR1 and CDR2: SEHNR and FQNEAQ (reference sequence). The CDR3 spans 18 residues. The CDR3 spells CASSPNPEGTGVYSPLHF. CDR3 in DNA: TGTGCCAGCAGCCCAAACCCGGAAGGGACAGGGGTTTATTCACCCCTCCACTTT.

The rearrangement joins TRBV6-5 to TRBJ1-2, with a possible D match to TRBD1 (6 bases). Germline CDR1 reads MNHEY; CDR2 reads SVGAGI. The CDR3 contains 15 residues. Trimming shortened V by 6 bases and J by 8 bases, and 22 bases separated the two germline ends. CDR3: CASSQGWGGRSGYTF. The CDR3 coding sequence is TGTGCCAGCAGCCAGGGATGGGGGGGCCGGAGCGGCTACACCTTC.

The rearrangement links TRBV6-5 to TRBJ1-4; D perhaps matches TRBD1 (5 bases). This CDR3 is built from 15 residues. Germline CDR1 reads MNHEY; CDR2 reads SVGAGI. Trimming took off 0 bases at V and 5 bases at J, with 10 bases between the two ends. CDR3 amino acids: CASSYSNGGNEKLFF. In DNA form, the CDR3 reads TGTGCCAGCAGTTACTCGAACGGGGGGAATGAAAAACTGTTTTTT.

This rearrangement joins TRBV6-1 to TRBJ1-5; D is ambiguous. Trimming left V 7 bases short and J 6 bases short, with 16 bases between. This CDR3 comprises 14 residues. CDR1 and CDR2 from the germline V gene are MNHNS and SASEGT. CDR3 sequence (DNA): TGTGCCAGCAAGTTGGAGGGAGCAGGTCAGCCCCAGCATTTT. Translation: CASKLEGAGQPQHF.

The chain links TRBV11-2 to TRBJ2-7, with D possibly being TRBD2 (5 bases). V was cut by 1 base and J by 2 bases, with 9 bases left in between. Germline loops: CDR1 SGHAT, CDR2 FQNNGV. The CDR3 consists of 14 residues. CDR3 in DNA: TGTGCCAGCAGCTTAGCTCCGGGGACCTACGAGCAGTACTTC. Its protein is CASSLAPGTYEQYF.

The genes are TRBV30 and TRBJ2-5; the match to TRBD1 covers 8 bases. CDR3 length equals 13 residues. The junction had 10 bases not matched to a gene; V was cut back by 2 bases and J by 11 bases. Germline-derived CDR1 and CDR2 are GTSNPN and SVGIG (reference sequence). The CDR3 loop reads CAWSPDRVGEQYF. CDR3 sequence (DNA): TGTGCCTGGAGTCCGGACAGGGTGGGGGAGCAGTACTTC. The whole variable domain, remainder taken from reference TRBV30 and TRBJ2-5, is SQTIHQWPATLVQPVGSPLSLECTVEGTSNPNLYWYRQAAGRGLQLLFYSVGIGQISSEVPQNLSASRPQDRQFILSSKKLLLSDSGFYLCAWSPDRVGEQYFGPGTRLLVL.

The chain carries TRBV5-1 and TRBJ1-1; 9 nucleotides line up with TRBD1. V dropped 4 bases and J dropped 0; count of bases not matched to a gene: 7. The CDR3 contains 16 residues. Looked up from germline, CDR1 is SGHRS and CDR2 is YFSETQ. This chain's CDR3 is CASSPGQGMLNTEAFF. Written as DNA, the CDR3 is TGCGCCAGCAGCCCCGGACAGGGGATGTTGAACACTGAAGCTTTCTTT.

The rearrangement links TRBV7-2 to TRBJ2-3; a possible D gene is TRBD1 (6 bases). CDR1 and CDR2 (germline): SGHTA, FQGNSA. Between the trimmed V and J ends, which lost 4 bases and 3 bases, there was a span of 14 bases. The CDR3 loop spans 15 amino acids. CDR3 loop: CASSSFNRATDTQYF. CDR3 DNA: TGTGCCAGCAGCTCTTTTAACAGGGCTACAGATACGCAGTATTTT.

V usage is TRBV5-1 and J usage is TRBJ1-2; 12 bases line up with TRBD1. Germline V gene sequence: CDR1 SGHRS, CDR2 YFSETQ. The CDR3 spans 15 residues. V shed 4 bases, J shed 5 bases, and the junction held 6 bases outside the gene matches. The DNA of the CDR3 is TGCGCCAGCAGCCCCGGGACAGGGGGCAAATATGGCTACACCTTC. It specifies CASSPGTGGKYGYTF.

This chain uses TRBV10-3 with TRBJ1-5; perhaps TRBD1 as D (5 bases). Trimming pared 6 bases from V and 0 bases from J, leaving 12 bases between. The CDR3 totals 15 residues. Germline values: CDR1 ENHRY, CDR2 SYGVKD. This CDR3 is CAISAFGASNQPQHF. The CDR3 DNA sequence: TGTGCCATCAGCGCATTTGGGGCTAGCAATCAGCCCCAGCATTTT.

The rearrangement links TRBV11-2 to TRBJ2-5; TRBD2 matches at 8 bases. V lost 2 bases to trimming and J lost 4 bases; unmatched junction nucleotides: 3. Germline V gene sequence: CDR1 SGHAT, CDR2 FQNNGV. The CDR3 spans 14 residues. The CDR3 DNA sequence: TGTGCCAGCAGCTTAACCGGGGGGGCAGAGACCCAGTACTTC. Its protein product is CASSLTGGAETQYF.

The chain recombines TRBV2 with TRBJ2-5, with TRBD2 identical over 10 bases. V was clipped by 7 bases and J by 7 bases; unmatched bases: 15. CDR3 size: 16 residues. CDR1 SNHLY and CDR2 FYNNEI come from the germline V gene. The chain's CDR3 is CASTKRVTSGALTQYF. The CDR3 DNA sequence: TGTGCCAGCACCAAGCGCGTAACTAGCGGGGCCTTGACCCAGTACTTC.

CDR3 DNA sequence: TGTGCAAGTCGCTTAGTGCCCGGGACAGGGGTGCTAGCCAAAAACATTCAGTACTTC. Protein sequence: CASRLVPGTGVLAKNIQYF. The chain links TRBV12-2 to TRBJ2-4; no DNA check was done on the table's D call, TRBD1. TRBV12-2 is a pseudogene. The CDR3 has 19 amino acids.

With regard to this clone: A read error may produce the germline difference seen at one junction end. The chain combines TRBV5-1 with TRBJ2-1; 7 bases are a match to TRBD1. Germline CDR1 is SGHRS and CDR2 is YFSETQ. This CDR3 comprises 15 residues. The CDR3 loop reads CASRLGAGGLDEQFF. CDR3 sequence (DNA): TGCGCCAGCCGCTTAGGGGCAGGGGGTCTCGATGAGCAGTTCTTC.

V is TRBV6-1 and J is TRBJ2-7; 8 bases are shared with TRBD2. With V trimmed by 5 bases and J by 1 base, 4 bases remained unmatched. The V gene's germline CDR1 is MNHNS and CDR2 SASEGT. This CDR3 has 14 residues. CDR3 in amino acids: CASSNLAGSYEQYF. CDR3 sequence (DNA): TGTGCCAGCAGTAACCTAGCGGGTTCCTACGAGCAGTACTTC.

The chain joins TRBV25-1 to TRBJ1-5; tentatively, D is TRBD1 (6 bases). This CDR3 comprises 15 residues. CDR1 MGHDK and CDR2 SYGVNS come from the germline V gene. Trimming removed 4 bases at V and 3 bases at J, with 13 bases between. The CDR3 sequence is CASSGGQHPNQPQHF. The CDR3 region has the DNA TGTGCCAGCAGTGGTGGACAGCATCCCAATCAGCCCCAGCATTTT.

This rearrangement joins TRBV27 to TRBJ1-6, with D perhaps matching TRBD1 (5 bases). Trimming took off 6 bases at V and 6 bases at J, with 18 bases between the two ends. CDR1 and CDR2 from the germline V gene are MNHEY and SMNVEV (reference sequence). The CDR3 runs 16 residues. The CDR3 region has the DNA TGTGCCAGCAGCACGGTTTACGGCAGGGCTAATTCACCCCTCCACTTT. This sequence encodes CASSTVYGRANSPLHF.

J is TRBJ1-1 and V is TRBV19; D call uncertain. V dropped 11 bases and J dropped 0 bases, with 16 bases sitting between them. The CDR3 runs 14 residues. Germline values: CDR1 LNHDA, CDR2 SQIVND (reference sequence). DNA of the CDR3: TGTGCCTCACAAACGAGGCGAATGAACACTGAAGCTTTCTTT. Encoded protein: CASQTRRMNTEAFF.

The CDR3 bases are TGCGCCAGCAGTGAGCCGAACACTGAAGCTTTCTTT. It encodes CASSEPNTEAFF. V is TRBV5-1 and J is TRBJ1-1; D is unclear. Germline-derived CDR1 and CDR2 are SGHRS and YFSETQ. Trimming stripped 5 bases from V and 1 base from J, with 6 bases between. The CDR3 runs to 12 residues. Supplemented by reference TRBV5-1 and TRBJ1-1, the full variable domain reads KAGVTQTPRYLIKTRGQQVTLSCSPISGHRSVSWYQQTPGQGLQFLFEYFSETQRNKGNFPGRFSGRQFSNSRSEMNVSTLELGDSALYLCASSEPNTEAFFGQGTRLTVV.